This record concerns one T cell receptor beta chain sequence. The data were obtained in a study of response to subunit inactivated influenza vaccine. This CDR3 comprises 15 residues. With 4 bases removed from V and 1 base from J, the gap between germline ends came to 15 bases. In germline, CDR1 is DFQATT, CDR2 SNEGSKA (reference sequence). TCRdb recomputed calls from the RT-PCR reads with MiXCR, one row per CDR3 protein. The table lists about 540,000 distinct CDR3 sequences, under 25% of them singletons. The sample also formed part of further work on T cells expressing NK-cell markers. According to that study: The cDNA for TCR beta came from 5'RACE template switching with UMIs.

The sequencing here drew on CD4+ T cells sorted from PBMCs, taken 12 days after vaccination. This receptor was taken from a man aged 50 to 59 who received an inactivated influenza vaccine. The J gene is TRBJ2-3, the V gene TRBV20-1; the D gene is possibly TRBD2 (6 bases). The DNA of the CDR3 is TGCAGTGCTACCCTAATAGGGACTCGCACAGATACGCAGTATTTT. Translating gives CSATLIGTRTDTQYF.